One and the same sample provided the 28 T cell receptor beta chains below, sequenced in a study of T cells in Graves' hyperthyroidism and ophthalmopathy. Regions amplified from RNA transcripts were the TCR beta CDR3 regions. Researchers ran a first-round RT-PCR on the TCR CDR3 using the HTBI primer set. Using its own MiXCR run on the multiplex PCR reads, TCRdb lists one record per CDR3 protein. The sample holds some 490,000 distinct CDR3 sequences; 22% are singletons and the top ten take around 54%. Sequencing was performed on blood. These receptors were obtained from a woman aged 65 to 85 with Graves' ophthalmopathy.

J is TRBJ1-1 and V is TRBV10-3; D perhaps matches TRBD1 (5 bases). The CDR3 sequence is 14 residues long. Trimming pared 3 bases from V and 1 base from J, leaving 9 bases between. Germline V gene sequence: CDR1 ENHRY, CDR2 SYGVKD. The CDR3 spells CAISDGQGNTEAFF. In DNA form, the CDR3 reads TGTGCCATCAGTGACGGGCAGGGGAACACTGAAGCTTTCTTT.

This clonotype has at least ten counts. V is TRBV2 and J is TRBJ1-1; D is unclear. Per germline, CDR1 SNHLY and CDR2 FYNNEI. CDR3 length equals 13 residues. Between the trimmed V and J ends, which lost 8 bases and 4 bases, there was a span of 14 bases. The CDR3 loop is CASSIEPITEAFF. The CDR3 DNA follows: TGTGCCAGCTCCATAGAACCCATCACTGAAGCTTTCTTT.

At least ten counts were recorded for this clonotype. The chain recombines TRBV11-3 with TRBJ2-7; D remains unclear. The CDR3 contains 12 residues. Trimming removed 1 base at V and 6 bases at J, with 7 bases between. CDR1 is SGHNT, CDR2 YENEEA, per germline. The CDR3 reads CASSLAPGEQYF. The DNA of the CDR3 is TGTGCCAGCAGCTTAGCCCCAGGCGAGCAGTACTTC.

This chain connects TRBV24-1 to TRBJ2-1; D might be TRBD2 (5 bases). CDR3 size: 17 residues. CDR1 and CDR2 from the germline V gene are KGHDR and SFDVKD. The V gene lost 0 bases and the J gene lost 2 bases, with 13 bases spanning the gap. CDR3 residues: CATSDLDREGPYNEQFF. DNA of the CDR3: TGTGCCACCAGTGATTTGGATCGGGAAGGGCCCTACAATGAGCAGTTCTTC.

At least ten counts were recorded for this clonotype. This chain joins TRBV28 and TRBJ1-4; D unresolved. This CDR3 spans 14 amino acids. CDR1 MDHEN and CDR2 SYDVKM come from the germline V gene. The V and J ends lost 4 bases and 7 bases respectively, with 13 bases between them. CDR3 protein: CASSSILEGEKLFF. The CDR3, as DNA: TGTGCCAGCAGTTCAATTCTCGAGGGTGAAAAACTGTTTTTT.

The V gene is TRBV19, the J gene TRBJ2-7; weak D call: TRBD1 (7 bases). This CDR3 is 14 amino acids long. Per germline, CDR1 LNHDA and CDR2 SQIVND (reference sequence). V gave up 1 base and J gave up 6 bases, with 13 bases separating them. CDR3: CASSIGSEGAEQYF. The CDR3 DNA reads as TGTGCCAGTAGTATAGGATCGGAGGGGGCCGAGCAGTACTTC.

This clonotype was found a few times. The chain combines TRBV6-5 with TRBJ2-7; no clear D. Germline lookup yields CDR1 MNHEY and CDR2 SVGAGI. This CDR3 comprises 11 residues. V gave up 4 bases and J gave up 3 bases, with 4 bases separating them. This CDR3 is CASSFYYEQYF. In nucleotides, the CDR3 is TGTGCCAGCAGTTTTTACTACGAGCAGTACTTC.

This clonotype showed up just a few times. The chain joins TRBV7-3 to TRBJ2-2; D is possibly TRBD2 (6 bases). The CDR3 extends over 14 amino acids. In germline, CDR1 is SGHTA, CDR2 FQGTGA. V was cut by 5 bases and J by 4 bases, with 11 bases left in between. Written as DNA, the CDR3 is TGTGCCAGCAGCAGGGGACTTGCCACCGGGGAGCTGTTTTTT. This codes for CASSRGLATGELFF.

This clonotype was observed a handful of times. The rearrangement uses TRBV10-3 and TRBJ1-2; TRBD1 aligns across 9 bases. The CDR3 is made up of 16 amino acids. Germline V CDR1 and CDR2: ENHRY, SYGVKD. V was pared by 6 bases and J by 2 bases, with 10 bases of the junction left unmatched. This CDR3 reads CAISDTGGASNYGYTF. CDR3 coding DNA: TGTGCCATCAGCGATACAGGGGGCGCCTCGAACTATGGCTACACCTTC.

This clonotype was seen just once. V is TRBV5-1 and J is TRBJ2-3, with D unclear. Germline V gene lookup returns CDR1 SGHRS and CDR2 YFSETQ. The CDR3 contains 14 residues. The V and J ends lost 2 bases and 1 base respectively, with 8 bases between them. The CDR3 reads CASSLQTRTDTQYF. The DNA of the CDR3 is TGCGCCAGCAGCTTACAGACTCGCACAGATACGCAGTATTTT.

In this sample, this clonotype turned up many times. The chain carries TRBV2 and TRBJ2-1, with D possibly being TRBD2 (5 bases). With the DNA end fitting TRBJ2-7 better, the J assignment may be wrong. CDR3 size: 17 residues. Germline lookup yields CDR1 SNHLY and CDR2 FYNNEI. The CDR3 sequence is CASRELDGNWGSNEQYF. Written as DNA, the CDR3 is TGTGCCAGCAGAGAACTAGACGGGAATTGGGGTTCGAATGAGCAGTACTTC.

This chain links TRBV4-2 with TRBJ2-1; tentative D call: TRBD2 (5 bases). The V end lost 4 bases, the J end lost 0 bases, and 10 bases lay between the germline ends. Germline CDR1 LGHNA, CDR2 YNFKEQ. This CDR3 has 15 residues. The CDR3 nucleotides are TGTGCCAGCAGCCCTGAGCGGAGCTCCTACAATGAGCAGTTCTTC. It specifies CASSPERSSYNEQFF.

This chain joins TRBV18 and TRBJ2-7; the D is unclear. The CDR3 spans 13 residues. V lost 3 bases to trimming and J lost 2 bases, with 8 bases between them. From germline, CDR1 is KGHSH and CDR2 LQKENI. The CDR3 bases are TGTGCCAGCTCACCTTCCAGCACCTACGAGCAGTACTTC. Its protein product is CASSPSSTYEQYF.

The chain recombines TRBV6-5 with TRBJ1-6; D remains unclear. Trimming left V 0 bases short and J 9 bases short, with 12 bases between. The germline V gene encodes CDR1 MNHEY and CDR2 SVGAGI. The CDR3 totals 15 residues. CDR3 sequence (DNA): TGTGCCAGCAGTTACTCGAAAGGGATTGGTTCACCCCTCCACTTT. Translation: CASSYSKGIGSPLHF.

The rearrangement joins TRBV6-2 or TRBV6-3 to TRBJ1-1; tentatively, D is TRBD1 (5 bases). Germline CDR1 and CDR2: MNHEY and SVGEGT. Trimming removed 4 bases at V and 8 bases at J, with 14 bases between. The CDR3 contains 13 residues. CDR3 protein: CASSFGAPEEAFF. CDR3 nucleotide sequence: TGTGCCAGCAGTTTCGGGGCACCGGAGGAAGCTTTCTTT.

This clonotype showed up many times. V and J are TRBV5-1 and TRBJ2-2; perhaps TRBD1 as D (6 bases). Trimming took off 5 bases at V and 5 bases at J, with 10 bases between the two ends. The CDR3 has 13 residues. Germline CDR1 and CDR2: SGHRS and YFSETQ. The DNA for the CDR3 is TGCGCCAGCAGTCAGGGGCCGACCGGGGAGCTGTTTTTT. Encoded protein: CASSQGPTGELFF.

This clonotype was counted many times. The rearrangement uses TRBV7-8 and TRBJ2-1; 13 nucleotides agree with TRBD2. CDR3 size: 15 residues. V gave up 5 bases and J gave up 7 bases; unmatched junction bases: 5. Germline values: CDR1 SGHVS, CDR2 FQNEAQ. The CDR3 is CASSLRTSGSNEQFF. The CDR3 DNA follows: TGTGCCAGCAGCCTCCGGACTAGCGGGAGTAATGAGCAGTTCTTC.

The gene calls are TRBV12-3 or TRBV12-4 and TRBJ1-1; D remains unclear. The CDR3 contains 13 residues. The V end lost 3 bases, the J end lost 11 bases, and 16 bases lay between the germline ends. CDR3: CASSFQTNLDAFF. The CDR3 nucleotides are TGTGCCAGCAGTTTTCAGACAAATCTTGACGCTTTCTTT.

This clonotype was recorded many times. In DNA form, the CDR3 reads TGTGCCTGGAGTTATGGGGGAGCAGGAGGTGAGCAGTTCTTC. The encoded protein is CAWSYGGAGGEQFF. V is TRBV30 and J is TRBJ2-1, with D perhaps being TRBD1 or TRBD2 (5 bases each). Per germline, CDR1 GTSNPN and CDR2 SVGIG (reference sequence). The CDR3 is 14 residues long. V was shortened by 2 bases and J by 9 bases, with 17 bases between the two germline ends. Full variable domain (missing parts from reference TRBV30 and TRBJ2-1): SQTIHQWPATLVQPVGSPLSLECTVEGTSNPNLYWYRQAAGRGLQLLFYSVGIGQISSEVPQNLSASRPQDRQFILSSKKLLLSDSGFYLCAWSYGGAGGEQFFGPGTRLTVL.

CDR3 loop: CASSQDWGLAGGTYEQYF. In DNA form, the CDR3 reads TGCGCCAGCAGCCAAGATTGGGGACTAGCGGGAGGCACCTACGAGCAGTACTTC. The chain employs TRBV4-1 and TRBJ2-7; TRBD2 matches 15 bases. CDR3 length equals 18 residues. Trimming at V came to 0 bases and at J to 2 bases, leaving 5 bases not matched to a gene. The germline CDR1 and CDR2 sequences are MGHRA and YSYEKL.

The sample holds a few counts of this clonotype. The chain combines TRBV20-1 with TRBJ2-7; possibly TRBD2 for D (5 bases). Trimming cost V 5 bases and J 6 bases, with 20 bases left between them. CDR1 DFQATT and CDR2 SNEGSKA come from the germline V gene (reference sequence). This CDR3 has 14 residues. CDR3 residues: CSAPRGAPLGEQYF. The CDR3 DNA reads TGCAGTGCTCCCCGGGGAGCTCCCTTAGGCGAGCAGTACTTC.

This rearrangement joins TRBV9 to TRBJ2-2, with unresolved D. Germline V gives CDR1 SGDLS, CDR2 YYNGEE. This CDR3 has 13 residues. Deletions cut 1 base from V and 6 bases from J, with 7 bases between. The CDR3 DNA is TGTGCCAGCAGCGTAATCAGCGCCGGGGAGCTGTTTTTT. This encodes CASSVISAGELFF. The whole variable domain, remainder taken from reference TRBV9 and TRBJ2-2, is DSGVTQTPKHLITATGQRVTLRCSPRSGDLSVYWYQQSLDQGLQFLIQYYNGEERAKGNILERFSAQQFPDLHSELNLSSLELGDSALYFCASSVISAGELFFGEGSRLTVL.

A few counts support this clonotype. This chain connects TRBV3-1 to TRBJ1-2; 7 bases line up with TRBD1. Trimming removed 4 bases from V and 10 bases from J; junction bases left unmatched: 6. CDR3 length: 12 amino acids. The germline V gene encodes CDR1 LGHDT and CDR2 YNNKEL (reference sequence). The DNA for the CDR3 is TGTGCCAGCAGCCCTATGGACAGGTACTACACCTTC. This translates into CASSPMDRYYTF.

This clonotype has only a few counts. The chain is built from TRBV30 and TRBJ1-4; maybe TRBD1 (6 bases). The CDR3 contains 15 residues. Germline values: CDR1 GTSNPN, CDR2 SVGIG (reference sequence). V lost 2 bases to trimming and J lost 1 base, with 11 bases between them. The CDR3 protein is CAWSRGQRTNEKLFF. The CDR3 DNA reads as TGTGCCTGGAGTCGGGGGCAGAGAACTAATGAAAAACTGTTTTTT.

This sequence joins TRBV29-1 and TRBJ2-5; D may be TRBD1 (5 bases). V lost 4 bases to trimming and J lost 2 bases, with 14 bases between them. The germline gives CDR1 SQVTM, CDR2 ANQGSEA. The CDR3 covers 14 residues. Written as DNA, the CDR3 is TGCAGCGTTGCTTACAGACAGAAACAAGAGACCCAGTACTTC. Translating it yields CSVAYRQKQETQYF.

The sample holds a few counts of this clonotype. A much larger clonotype is one base distant, so this may be a read error. The rearrangement uses TRBV12-3 or TRBV12-4 and TRBJ2-5, with D possibly TRBD1 on 6 matching bases. There are 15 residues in the CDR3. Trimming shortened V by 5 bases and J by 5 bases, and 18 bases separated the two germline ends. This chain's CDR3 is CASSPNRVLCETQYF. CDR3 in DNA: TGTGCCAGCAGTCCAAACAGGGTTTTATGTGAGACCCAGTACTTC.

This clonotype has more than one count but fewer than ten. The CDR3 protein is CAWSVVRWANVLTF. In DNA form, the CDR3 reads TGTGCCTGGAGTGTAGTCCGATGGGCCAACGTCCTGACTTTC. This chain connects TRBV30 to TRBJ2-6; no definite D call. This CDR3 contains 14 residues. Germline CDR1 and CDR2: GTSNPN and SVGIG (reference sequence). V was pared by 0 bases and J by 5 bases, with 8 bases between.

This clonotype was seen a few times. The DNA of the CDR3 is TGTGCCACCAGCAGGGGAGGAACGCTCAACAATGAGCAGTTCTTC. It encodes CATSRGGTLNNEQFF. This chain uses TRBV15 with TRBJ2-1; TRBD2 might be the D (6 bases). The CDR3 extends over 15 amino acids. The V gene lost 3 bases and the J gene lost 5 bases, with 14 bases spanning the gap. Germline V gene data show CDR1 as LNHNV and CDR2 as YYDKDF (reference sequence).